This TCR beta chain was sequenced in a study of T cells in localized non-small cell lung cancer (TCRdb year 2020). Some background on the complete study: The study analyzed T cell repertoires of hundreds of early-stage NSCLC patients, comparing tumors and uninvolved tumor-adjacent lungs. The cohort consisted of 236 treatment-naive NSCLC patients whose localized lung tumors had been resected. A mean age of around 66 years was recorded for the NSCLC patients, of whom 129 were male and 95 to 110 were female. Study-level results and caveats: Multi-region tumor sequencing was not performed, so intratumor heterogeneity could not be excluded. A median of roughly 56 of the top 100 tumor clones were detected in paired uninvolved adjacent lung, and 28 of these tumor clones were also found among the top 100 clones of the paired uninvolved adjacent lung. Uninvolved tumor-adjacent lung showed the highest T cell clonality, higher than tumor, which suggests more focused antigenic responses in the adjacent lung. Because the study design was exploratory, TCR variables were selected using unadjusted p-values without false-discovery rate correction. Longer overall survival was associated with higher blood T cell density, whereas shorter survival was associated with higher adjacent-lung clonality.

At diagnosis, peripheral blood, uninvolved tumor-adjacent lung and tumor were collected and were preserved as a mix of fresh-frozen and FFPE material. For TCR repertoire profiling, blood samples were analyzed as peripheral blood mononuclear cells. TCR beta CDR3 regions were sequenced from DNA using the immunoSEQ Assay. As for how the authors treated the data: T cell density was computed as TCR beta template counts normalized to usable DNA estimated by amplifying housekeeping genes. Richness was estimated with the preseqR package, extrapolating to 400,000 templates for PBMC samples and 120,000 templates for tissue samples. Clonality was calculated as one minus Pielou's evenness. Differential abundance testing on productive amino-acid clonotypes, with a minimum total count of 5 and an alpha of 0.1, was used to identify tissue-enriched TCRs. The Jaccard Index and the Morisita Overlap Index were used to quantify repertoire overlap between compartments. GLIPH grouped TCR beta CDR3s together with public tetramer-defined viral CDR3s, and a viral motif had to include at least three viral sequences and show V-gene enrichment. TCRdb retrieved this table from immuneACCESS and kept in-frame rearrangements only. Not all clones are present; in checked studies, unresolved V genes account for under half, and no reason is known for the remainder. V and J calls and clone size are copied from that table; D and trimming were computed from the DNA. The sample table shows around 130,000 clones, and roughly 90% are seen once. The ten largest clones take up 1.7% of the sample.

The CDR3 holds 15 amino acids from the cysteine to the phenylalanine. Here the CDR3 DNA is all that survives: 45 bases in frame from base 1. CDR1 SGHNT and CDR2 YYREEE were looked up in the germline V gene (reference sequence). Trimming at the junction amounts to 2 bases on V and 3 bases on J, and the germline ends lie 14 bases apart. A note on this clone: Its antigen has not been determined. Base qualities are missing; no much larger clone stands one base away.

The starting material was peripheral blood, obtained before any cancer treatment. In this chain, TRBV5-4 is recombined with TRBJ1-1; the D gene is perhaps TRBD1, on 5 matching bases. The clonotype originates from a female donor at least 60 years old with stage I lung adenocarcinoma. The CDR3 corresponds to CASSLEGPRDTEAFF. Here is the DNA: TGTGCCAGCAGCTTAGAGGGCCCCAGGGACACTGAAGCTTTCTTT.